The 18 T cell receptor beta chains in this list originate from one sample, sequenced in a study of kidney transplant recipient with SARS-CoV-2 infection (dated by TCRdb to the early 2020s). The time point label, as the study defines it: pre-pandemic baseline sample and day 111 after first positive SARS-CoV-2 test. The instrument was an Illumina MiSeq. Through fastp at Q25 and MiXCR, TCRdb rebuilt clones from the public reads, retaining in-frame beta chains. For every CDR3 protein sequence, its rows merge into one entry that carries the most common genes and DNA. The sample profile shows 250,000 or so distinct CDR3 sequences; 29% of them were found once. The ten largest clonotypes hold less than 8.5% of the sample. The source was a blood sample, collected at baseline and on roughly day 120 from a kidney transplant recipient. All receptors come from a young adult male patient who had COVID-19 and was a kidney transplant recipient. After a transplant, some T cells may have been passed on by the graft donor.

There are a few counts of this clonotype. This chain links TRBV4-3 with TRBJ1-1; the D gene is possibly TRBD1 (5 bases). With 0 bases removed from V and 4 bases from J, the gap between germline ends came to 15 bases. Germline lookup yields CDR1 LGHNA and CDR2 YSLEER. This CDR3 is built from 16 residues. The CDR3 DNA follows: TGCGCCAGCAGCCAAGATTGGACAAACCACCTCACTGAAGCTTTCTTT. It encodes CASSQDWTNHLTEAFF.

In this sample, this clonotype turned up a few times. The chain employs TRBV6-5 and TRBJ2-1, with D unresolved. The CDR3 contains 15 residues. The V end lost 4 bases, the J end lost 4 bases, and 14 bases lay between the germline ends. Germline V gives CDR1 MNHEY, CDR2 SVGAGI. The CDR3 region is CASSLWRSTYNEQFF. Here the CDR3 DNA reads TGTGCCAGCAGTTTGTGGCGGTCGACATACAATGAGCAGTTCTTC.

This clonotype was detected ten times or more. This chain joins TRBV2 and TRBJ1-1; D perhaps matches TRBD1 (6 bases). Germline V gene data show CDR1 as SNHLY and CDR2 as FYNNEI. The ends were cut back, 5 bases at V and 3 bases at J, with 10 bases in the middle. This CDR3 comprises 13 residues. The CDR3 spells CASSPDRYTEAFF. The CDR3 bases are TGTGCCAGCAGTCCCGACAGGTACACTGAAGCTTTCTTT.

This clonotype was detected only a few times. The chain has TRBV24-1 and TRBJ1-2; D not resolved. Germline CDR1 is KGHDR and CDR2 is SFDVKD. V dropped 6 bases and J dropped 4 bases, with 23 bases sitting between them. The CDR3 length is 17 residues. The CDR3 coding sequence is TGTGCCACCAGTCACACCGGTAGTACCAGAAAGACCTATGGCTACACCTTC. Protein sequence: CATSHTGSTRKTYGYTF.

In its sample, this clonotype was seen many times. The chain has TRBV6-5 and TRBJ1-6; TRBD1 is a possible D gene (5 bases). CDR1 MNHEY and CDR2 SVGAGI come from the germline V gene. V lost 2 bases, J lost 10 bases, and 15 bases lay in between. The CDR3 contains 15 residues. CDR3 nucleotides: TGTGCCAGCAGTTACCTGGCCAGGGATGGATCACCCCTCCACTTT. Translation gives CASSYLARDGSPLHF.

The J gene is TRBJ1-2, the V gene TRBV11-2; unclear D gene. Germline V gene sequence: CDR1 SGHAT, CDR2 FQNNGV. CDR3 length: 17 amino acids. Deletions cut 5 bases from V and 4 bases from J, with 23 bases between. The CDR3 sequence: CASSVTRTSRKTYGYTF. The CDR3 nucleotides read TGTGCCAGCAGCGTGACGAGAACAAGCAGAAAGACCTATGGCTACACCTTC.

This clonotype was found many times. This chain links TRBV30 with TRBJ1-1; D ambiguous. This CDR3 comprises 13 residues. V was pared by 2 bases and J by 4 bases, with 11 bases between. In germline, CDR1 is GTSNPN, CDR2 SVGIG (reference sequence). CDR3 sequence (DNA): TGTGCCTGGAGTACTTCCGAGGGCACTGAAGCTTTCTTT. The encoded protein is CAWSTSEGTEAFF.

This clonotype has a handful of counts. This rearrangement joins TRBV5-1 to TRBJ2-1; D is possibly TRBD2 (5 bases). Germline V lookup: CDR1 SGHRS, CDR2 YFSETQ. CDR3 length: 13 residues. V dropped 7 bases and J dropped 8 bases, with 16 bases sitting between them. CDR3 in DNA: TGCGCCAGCCTCGACTCCGGACTTGATGAGCAGTTCTTC. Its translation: CASLDSGLDEQFF.

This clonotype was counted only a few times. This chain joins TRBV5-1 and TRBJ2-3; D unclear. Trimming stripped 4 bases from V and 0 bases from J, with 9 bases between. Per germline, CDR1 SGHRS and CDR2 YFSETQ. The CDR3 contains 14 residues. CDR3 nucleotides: TGCGCCAGCAGCCTGTACACTAGCACAGATACGCAGTATTTT. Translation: CASSLYTSTDTQYF.

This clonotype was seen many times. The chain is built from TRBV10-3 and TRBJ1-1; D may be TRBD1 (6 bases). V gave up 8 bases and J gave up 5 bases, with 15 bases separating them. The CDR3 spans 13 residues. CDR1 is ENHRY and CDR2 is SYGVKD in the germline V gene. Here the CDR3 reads CAIGARGDTEAFF. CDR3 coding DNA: TGTGCCATCGGAGCCAGGGGAGATACTGAAGCTTTCTTT.

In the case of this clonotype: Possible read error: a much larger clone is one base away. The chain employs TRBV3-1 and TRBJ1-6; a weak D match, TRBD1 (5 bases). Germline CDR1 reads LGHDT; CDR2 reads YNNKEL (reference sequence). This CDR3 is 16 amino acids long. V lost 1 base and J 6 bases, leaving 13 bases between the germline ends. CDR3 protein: CASSQARGFSNSPLHF. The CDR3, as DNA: TGTGCCAGCAGCCAAGCCCGGGGGTTTAGTAATTCACCCCTCCACTTT.

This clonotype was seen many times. DNA of the CDR3: TGTGCCAGTAGGACAGGGTTTGGAGAAGCTTTCTTT. Its protein product is CASRTGFGEAFF. The chain carries TRBV27 and TRBJ1-1; the match to TRBD1 covers 8 bases. This CDR3 is 12 amino acids long. Germline V CDR1 and CDR2: MNHEY, SMNVEV (reference sequence). V shed 9 bases and J 8 bases; nucleotides not matched to a gene: 8.

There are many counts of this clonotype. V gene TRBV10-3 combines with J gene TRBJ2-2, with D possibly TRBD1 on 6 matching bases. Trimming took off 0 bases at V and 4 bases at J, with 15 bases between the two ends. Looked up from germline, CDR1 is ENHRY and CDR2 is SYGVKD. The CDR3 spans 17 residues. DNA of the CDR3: TGTGCCATCAGTGAGTCAAAAACAGGGAGCCCCACCGGGGAGCTGTTTTTT. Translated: CAISESKTGSPTGELFF.

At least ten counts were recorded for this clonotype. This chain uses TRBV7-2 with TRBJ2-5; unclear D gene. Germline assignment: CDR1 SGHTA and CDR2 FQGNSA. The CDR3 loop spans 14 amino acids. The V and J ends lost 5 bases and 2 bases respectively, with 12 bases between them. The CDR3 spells CASSHAGQQETQYF. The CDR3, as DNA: TGTGCCAGCAGCCATGCCGGGCAGCAAGAGACCCAGTACTTC.

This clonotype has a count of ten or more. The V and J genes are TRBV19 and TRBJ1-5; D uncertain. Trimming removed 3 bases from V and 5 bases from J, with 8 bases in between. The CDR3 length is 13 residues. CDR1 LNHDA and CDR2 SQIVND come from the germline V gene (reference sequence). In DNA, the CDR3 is TGTGCCAGTAGTATCCGGGGAGATCAGCCCCAGCATTTT. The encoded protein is CASSIRGDQPQHF.

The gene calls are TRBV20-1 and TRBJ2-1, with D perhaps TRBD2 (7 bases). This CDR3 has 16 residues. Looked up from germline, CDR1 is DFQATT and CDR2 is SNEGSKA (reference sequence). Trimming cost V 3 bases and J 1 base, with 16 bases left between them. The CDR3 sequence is CSASRGGGRSYNEQFF. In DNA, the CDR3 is TGCAGTGCTAGCCGAGGGGGGGGGCGATCCTACAATGAGCAGTTCTTC.

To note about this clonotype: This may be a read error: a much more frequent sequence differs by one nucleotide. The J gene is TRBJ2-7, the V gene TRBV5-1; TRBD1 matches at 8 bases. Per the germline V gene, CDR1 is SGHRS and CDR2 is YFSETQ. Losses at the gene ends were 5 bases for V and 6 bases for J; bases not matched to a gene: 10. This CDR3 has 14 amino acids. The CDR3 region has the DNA TGCGCCAGCAGTTCAGGGGACAGGCCCTGCGAGCAGTACTTC. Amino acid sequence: CASSSGDRPCEQYF.

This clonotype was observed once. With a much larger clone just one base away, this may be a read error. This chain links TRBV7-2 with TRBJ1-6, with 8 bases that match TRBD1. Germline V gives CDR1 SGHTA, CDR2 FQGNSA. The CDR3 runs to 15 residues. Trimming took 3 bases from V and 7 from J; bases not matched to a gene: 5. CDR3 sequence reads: CASSLNRGENSPLHF. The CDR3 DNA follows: TGTGCCAGCAGCTTGAACAGGGGGGAAAATTCACCCCTCCACTTT.